This T cell receptor (beta chain) was retrieved from a study of TIL therapy for anti-PD-1-resistant metastatic lung cancer. Study at large: Median patient age was around 50, ranging 38-75 years. Most patients had lung adenocarcinoma; several tumors were EGFR-mutant, two ALK-rearranged; half smoked currently or formerly.

The immunoSEQ assay was v3. The assay was immunoSEQ multiplex PCR, and TCRdb's table has in-frame clones only and misses some. The table records 50,000 or so clones, over 65% of them present only once. Time point in this sample: pre-treatment sample, taken before nivolumab and TIL therapy. Most excised metastases sampled were pleural nodules or supraclavicular lymph nodes. V was pared by 8 bases and J by 0 bases, with 6 bases between. Germline assignment: CDR1 DFQATT and CDR2 SNEGSKA (reference sequence). The CDR3 is 11 amino acids. The sequence came from a person aged 25 to 80 with non-small cell lung cancer. The specimen was tumor tissue, collected at baseline. The chain uses TRBV20-1 and TRBJ2-3; no clear D. DNA for the CDR3: TGCAGTCCCCAAAGCACAGATACGCAGTATTTT. This sequence encodes CSPQSTDTQYF.